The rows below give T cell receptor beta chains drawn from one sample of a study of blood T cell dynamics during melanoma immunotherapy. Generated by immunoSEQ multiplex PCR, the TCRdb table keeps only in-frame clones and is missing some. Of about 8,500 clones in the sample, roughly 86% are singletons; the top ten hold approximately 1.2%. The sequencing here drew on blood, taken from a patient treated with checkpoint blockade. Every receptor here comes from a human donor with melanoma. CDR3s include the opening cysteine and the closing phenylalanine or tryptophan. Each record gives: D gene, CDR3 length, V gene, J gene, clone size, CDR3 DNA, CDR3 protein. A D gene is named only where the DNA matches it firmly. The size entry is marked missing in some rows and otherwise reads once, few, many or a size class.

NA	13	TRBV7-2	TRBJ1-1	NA	TGTGCCAGCAGCTCGTACCGCACAACTGAAGCTTTCTTT	CASSSYRTTEAFF
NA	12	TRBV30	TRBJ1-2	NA	TGTGCCTCCCTGACAGGCCTCTATGGCTACACCTTC	CASLTGLYGYTF
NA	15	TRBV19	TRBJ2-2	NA	TGTGCCAGTAGAAAAGACCACGCGAACACCGGGGAGCTGTTTTTT	CASRKDHANTGELFF
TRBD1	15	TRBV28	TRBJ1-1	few	TGTGCCAGCAGTTATGCCGACAGGGGGAACACTGAAGCTTTCTTT	CASSYADRGNTEAFF
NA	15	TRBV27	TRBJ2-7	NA	TGTGCCAGCAGTTTACGGCGGGACCCCTCCTACGAGCAGTACTTC	CASSLRRDPSYEQYF
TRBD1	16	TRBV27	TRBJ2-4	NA	TGTGCCAGCAGTTGGGGGACAGGGGTAGCCAAAAACATTCAGTACTTC	CASSWGTGVAKNIQYF
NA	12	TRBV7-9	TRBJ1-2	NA	TGTGCCAGCAGCAACCGGGACCCCGGCTACACCTTC	CASSNRDPGYTF
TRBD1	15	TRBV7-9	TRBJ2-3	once	TGTGCCAGCAGCCCCAGGGGACAGGGGAAAGATACGCAGTATTTT	CASSPRGQGKDTQYF
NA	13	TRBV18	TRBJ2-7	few	TGTGCCAGCTCACCGGGACCATCCTACGAGCAGTACTTC	CASSPGPSYEQYF
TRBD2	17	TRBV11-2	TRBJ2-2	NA	TGTGCCAGCAGCTACGGACTAGCGGGGACGTACACCGGGGAGCTGTTTTTT	CASSYGLAGTYTGELFF
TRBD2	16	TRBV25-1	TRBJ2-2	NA	TGTGCCAGCAGTGAATCCCGGGGGGGCCGGACCGGGGAGCTGTTTTTT	CASSESRGGRTGELFF
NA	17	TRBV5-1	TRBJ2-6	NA	TGCGCCAGCCGTCGATCATCGTTCACAAAGTCGGGCCAACGTCCTGATTTC	CASRRSSFTKSGQRPDF
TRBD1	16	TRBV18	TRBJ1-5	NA	TGTGCCAGCTCACCATTTTCAGGGGGCGACGGTCAGCCCCAGCATTTT	CASSPFSGGDGQPQHF
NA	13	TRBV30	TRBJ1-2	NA	TGTGCCTGGAGGTTTGGCACCTCTCAGGGCTACACCTTC	CAWRFGTSQGYTF
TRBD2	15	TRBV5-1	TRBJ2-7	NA	TGCGCCAGCAGCCAGATAAGCGGGAGCGGGTACGAGCAGTACTTC	CASSQISGSGYEQYF
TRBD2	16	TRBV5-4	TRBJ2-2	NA	TGTGCCAGCAGCCGCGGACTAGCTGGGGACACCGGGGAGCTGTTTTTT	CASSRGLAGDTGELFF
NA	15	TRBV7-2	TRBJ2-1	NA	TGTGCCAGCAGCTTAGTACAGGGCTCCTACAATGAGCAGTTCTTC	CASSLVQGSYNEQFF
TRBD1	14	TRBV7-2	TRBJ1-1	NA	TGTGCCAGCAGCGGACAGGGGGCTCTCCCTGAAGCTTTCTTT	CASSGQGALPEAFF
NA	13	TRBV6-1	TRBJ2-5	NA	TGTGCCAGCAGTGGAGGGGGTATGAAGACCCAGTACTTC	CASSGGGMKTQYF
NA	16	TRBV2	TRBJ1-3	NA	TGTGCCAGCAGTGCGATAGGGATTACCTCTGGAAACACCATATATTTT	CASSAIGITSGNTIYF
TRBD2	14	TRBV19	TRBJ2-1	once	TGTGCCAGTAGTATGGTTAGCGGGAGTGATGAGCAGTTCTTC	CASSMVSGSDEQFF
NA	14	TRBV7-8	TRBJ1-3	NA	TGTGCCAGCAGTCCATCAGGCTCTGGAAACACCATATATTTT	CASSPSGSGNTIYF
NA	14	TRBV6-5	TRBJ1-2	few	TGTGCCAGCAGAAGAACCGGGACGGATAATGGCTACACCTTC	CASRRTGTDNGYTF
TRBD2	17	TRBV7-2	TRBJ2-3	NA	TGTGCCAGCAGCTTAAGGTGGCGGGGGTGGCCCACAGATACGCAGTATTTT	CASSLRWRGWPTDTQYF
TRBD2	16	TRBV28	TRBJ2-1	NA	TGTGCCAGCAGTTACCCCCCGACGCGGGGGGGCGGTGAGCAGTTCTTC	CASSYPPTRGGGEQFF
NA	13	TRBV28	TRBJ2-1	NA	TGTGCCAGCAGCAAACCAGGGGTCCCCGAGCAGTTCTTC	CASSKPGVPEQFF
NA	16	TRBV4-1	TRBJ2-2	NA	TGCGCCAGCAGCCATCAACCTAGGGGGGGCGGCGGGGAGCTGTTTTTT	CASSHQPRGGGGELFF
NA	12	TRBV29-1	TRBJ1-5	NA	TGCAGCGCCGGTGGTGGCAATCAGCCCCAGCATTTT	CSAGGGNQPQHF
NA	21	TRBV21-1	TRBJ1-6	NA	TGTGCCAGCACCACGGGGGTCGGTAGACAAAAAAGAGTCTCCTATAATTCACCCCTCCACTTT	CASTTGVGRQKRVSYNSPLHF
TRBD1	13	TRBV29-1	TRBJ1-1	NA	TGCAGCGTTGGAATGGGACAGTACACTGAAGCTTTCTTT	CSVGMGQYTEAFF
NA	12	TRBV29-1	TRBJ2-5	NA	TGCAGCACGAAAGTGGGGCTGGAGACCCAGTACTTC	CSTKVGLETQYF
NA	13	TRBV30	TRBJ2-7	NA	TGTGCCTGGAGTGTAGGGCAGGGTGAAGAGCAGTACTTC	CAWSVGQGEEQYF
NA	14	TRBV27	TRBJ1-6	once	TGTGCCACCCACGGACAGCCCTATAATTCACCCCTCCACTTT	CATHGQPYNSPLHF